This T cell receptor beta chain was observed in a study of CD8+ T cells in alopecia areata. In the study overall: The study gave treated patients oral tofacitinib at 5 to 10 mg twice daily. Severity scoring for treated patients was based on the percentage of affected scalp area. Findings and limits, study-wide: There were many expanded lesional clones persisting in scalp and blood during tofacitinib. Especially in alopecia totalis/universalis, lesional scalp showed greater clonality than normal scalp did.

Germline loops: CDR1 SQVTM, CDR2 ANQGSEA. CDR3 length: 14 residues. The V gene lost 2 bases and the J gene lost 17 bases, with 24 bases spanning the gap. Extracted from the samples, RNA was reverse transcribed into cDNA to serve as the sequencing template. Produced via immunoSEQ multiplex PCR; TCRdb's table is partial and in-frame only. The data contain under 350,000 clones, roughly 64% of them singletons. Comments on this clone: Antigen unknown.

Treatment defined: oral pan-JAK inhibitor, 5-10 mg twice daily. This rearrangement joins TRBV29-1 to TRBJ2-2, with D possibly matching TRBD2 (5 bases). This TCR was recovered from a human donor with alopecia areata. Sample: CD4+ T cells sorted from blood, taken at week 24, from a patient treated with tofacitinib. The CDR3 DNA reads TGCAGCGTTGAAACCCCCCTCACGGGCAGTAGCGCTTTTTTT. This sequence encodes CSVETPLTGSSAFF.